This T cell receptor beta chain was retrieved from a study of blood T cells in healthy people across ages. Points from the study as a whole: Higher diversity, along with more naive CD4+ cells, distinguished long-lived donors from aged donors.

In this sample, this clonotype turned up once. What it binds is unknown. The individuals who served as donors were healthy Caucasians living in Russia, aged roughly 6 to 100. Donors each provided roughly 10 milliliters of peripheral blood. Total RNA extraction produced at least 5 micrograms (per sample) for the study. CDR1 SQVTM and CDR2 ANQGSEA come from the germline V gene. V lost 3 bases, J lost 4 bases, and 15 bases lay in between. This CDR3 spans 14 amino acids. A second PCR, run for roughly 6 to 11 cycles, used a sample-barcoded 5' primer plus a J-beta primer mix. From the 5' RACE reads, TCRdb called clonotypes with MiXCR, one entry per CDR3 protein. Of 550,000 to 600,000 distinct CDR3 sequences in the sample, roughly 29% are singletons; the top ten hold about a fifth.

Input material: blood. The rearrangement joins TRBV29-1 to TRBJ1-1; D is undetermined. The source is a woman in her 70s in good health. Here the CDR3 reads CSVDSGRVFTEAFF. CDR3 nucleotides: TGCAGCGTTGACTCGGGGAGGGTTTTCACTGAAGCTTTCTTT.